The clone carrying this T cell receptor (beta chain) was counted many times. Its antigen is undetermined. The data are from a study of T cell repertoires in cytomegalovirus infection. Germline V lookup: CDR1 SEHNR, CDR2 FQNEAQ (reference sequence). The V and J ends lost 0 bases and 5 bases respectively, with 10 bases between them. The CDR3 is 14 amino acids. General study results and limits: The study found HLA-C-restricted CMV-specific TCR beta clonotypes dominating the ex vivo response.

TCRdb itself ran the reads through MiXCR, one entry per CDR3 protein. The sample shows around 630,000 distinct CDR3 sequences, approximately 25% of them seen only once. This TCR came from a human donor in good health (CMV status not recorded). Some clones in this sample may be carry-over from other donors' samples. The chain is built from TRBV7-9 and TRBJ2-5; D is uncertain. The sample was CD8+ T cells from PBMCs. The DNA of the CDR3 is TGTGCCAGCAGCTTAGCTGTTGAGAAGGAGACCCAGTACTTC. It specifies CASSLAVEKETQYF.